The 10 T cell receptor beta chains presented below share a single source sample, sequenced in a study of a mutant IDH1 vaccine in newly diagnosed glioma. Libraries were prepared by immunoSEQ multiplex PCR; TCRdb keeps only in-frame clonotypes and omits some of them. The table lists tens of thousands of clones, about nine tenths of them singletons. Time point given: baseline, week 1 (first vaccination visit). Specified treatment: pre-vaccination baseline after standard-of-care therapy. The input for sequencing was PBMCs, taken from a glioma patient treated with radiotherapy, temozolomide or both. The receptors come from a man aged 40-49 years with glioma.

The genes are TRBV5-1 and TRBJ2-4, with unresolved D. The CDR3 runs to 14 residues. The germline CDR1 and CDR2 sequences are SGHRS and YFSETQ. Trimming removed 1 base at V and 7 bases at J, with 12 bases between. The chain's CDR3 is CASSLFPRTNIQYF. In DNA form, the CDR3 reads TGCGCCAGCAGCTTGTTTCCAAGGACGAACATTCAGTACTTC. The full variable domain, in which reference TRBV5-1 and TRBJ2-4 provide the parts outside the CDR3, is KAGVTQTPRYLIKTRGQQVTLSCSPISGHRSVSWYQQTPGQGLQFLFEYFSETQRNKGNFPGRFSGRQFSNSRSEMNVSTLELGDSALYLCASSLFPRTNIQYFGAGTRLSVL.

The chain carries TRBV5-1 and TRBJ2-1; TRBD2 aligns across 12 bases. The CDR3 runs to 15 residues. Germline V CDR1 and CDR2: SGHRS, YFSETQ. V lost 4 bases to trimming and J lost 6 bases; unmatched junction nucleotides: 5. CDR3 coding DNA: TGCGCCAGCAGCCCAGGACTAGCGGGATCCAATGAGCAGTTCTTC. Amino acid sequence: CASSPGLAGSNEQFF.

The rearrangement joins TRBV7-8 to TRBJ2-3, with D unclear. From germline, CDR1 is SGHVS and CDR2 FQNEAQ. The CDR3 is made up of 17 amino acids. Trimming removed 7 bases from V and 4 bases from J, with 24 bases in between. The CDR3 spells CASTLRSVTVGPDTQYF. CDR3 sequence (DNA): TGTGCCAGCACCCTGAGGTCCGTTACGGTGGGCCCAGATACGCAGTATTTT. Full variable domain (rest looked up from reference TRBV7-8 and TRBJ2-3): GAGVSQSPRYKVAKRGQDVALRCDPISGHVSLFWYQQALGQGPEFLTYFQNEAQLDKSGLPSDRFFAERPEGSVSTLKIQRTQQEDSAVYLCASTLRSVTVGPDTQYFGPGTRLTVL.

The rearrangement links TRBV9 to TRBJ2-3; D possibly uses TRBD1 or TRBD2 (5 bases each). The germline V and J ends were trimmed by 4 bases and 2 bases, with 11 bases remaining between them. The CDR3 loop spans 14 amino acids. Germline V CDR1 and CDR2: SGDLS, YYNGEE. DNA of the CDR3: TGTGCCAGCAGCTCGGGACCTTACACAGATACGCAGTATTTT. It translates to CASSSGPYTDTQYF.

This clone was recorded a few times. This sequence joins TRBV4-3 and TRBJ2-5; D assignment may be TRBD1 or TRBD2 (5 bases each). Deletions cut 4 bases from V and 1 base from J, with 13 bases between. The V gene's germline CDR1 is LGHNA and CDR2 YSLEER. The CDR3 is made up of 15 amino acids. DNA of the CDR3: TGCGCCAGCAGCCGACTCCGGGACGGCCAAGAGACCCAGTACTTC. It codes for CASSRLRDGQETQYF.

This chain connects TRBV9 to TRBJ2-7; 8 nucleotides align to TRBD2. Germline CDR1 is SGDLS and CDR2 is YYNGEE. J was trimmed by 3 bases and V by 4 bases; bases with no gene match: 6. The CDR3 loop spans 14 amino acids. In nucleotides, the CDR3 is TGTGCCAGCAGCCTAGCGGGCGGGCGCTACGAGCAGTACTTC. Its translation: CASSLAGGRYEQYF. The full variable domain, completed using reference TRBV9 and TRBJ2-7, is DSGVTQTPKHLITATGQRVTLRCSPRSGDLSVYWYQQSLDQGLQFLIQYYNGEERAKGNILERFSAQQFPDLHSELNLSSLELGDSALYFCASSLAGGRYEQYFGPGTRLTVT.

The chain employs TRBV5-1 and TRBJ1-5; maybe TRBD1 (5 bases). Trimming removed 3 bases at V and 7 bases at J, with 11 bases between. Germline V CDR1 and CDR2: SGHRS, YFSETQ. The CDR3 totals 13 residues. CDR3 bases: TGCGCCAGCAGCTCCGGGGACGGGCAGCCCCAGCATTTT. Protein product: CASSSGDGQPQHF. Drawing the rest from reference TRBV5-1 and TRBJ1-5, the complete variable domain is KAGVTQTPRYLIKTRGQQVTLSCSPISGHRSVSWYQQTPGQGLQFLFEYFSETQRNKGNFPGRFSGRQFSNSRSEMNVSTLELGDSALYLCASSSGDGQPQHFGDGTRLSIL.

The V gene is TRBV10-1, the J gene TRBJ2-1; D is possibly TRBD1 (6 bases). Trimming took off 3 bases at V and 5 bases at J, with 14 bases between the two ends. Germline V gene sequence: CDR1 WNHNN, CDR2 SYGVQD (reference sequence). The CDR3 sequence is 15 residues long. CDR3 residues: CASSDMGARDNEQFF. The CDR3 coding sequence is TGCGCCAGCAGTGATATGGGGGCGAGAGACAATGAGCAGTTCTTC.

V and J are TRBV5-1 and TRBJ2-1, with 7 bases fitting TRBD2. This CDR3 region has 15 residues. The junction had 7 bases not matched to a gene; V was cut back by 0 bases and J by 7 bases. The germline gives CDR1 SGHRS, CDR2 YFSETQ. CDR3 DNA: TGCGCCAGCAGCTTGGAGGGGCGGGAGTGGAATGAGCAGTTCTTC. This sequence encodes CASSLEGREWNEQFF.

The rearrangement joins TRBV27 to TRBJ2-7; weak D call: TRBD1 (6 bases). Germline V CDR1 and CDR2: MNHEY, SMNVEV (reference sequence). This CDR3 is built from 15 residues. V lost 6 bases, J lost 2 bases, and 17 bases lay in between. CDR3 sequence reads: CASSLPGEGPYEQYF. The DNA of the CDR3 is TGTGCCAGCAGCCTTCCAGGGGAAGGACCCTACGAGCAGTACTTC.